Following are 23 T cell receptor beta chains from one sample sequenced in a study of control samples from healthy donors and cancer patients. Using immunoSEQ multiplex PCR, the repertoire was profiled, and TCRdb retains in-frame clones only, with some absent. The profile shows approximately 65,000 clones, roughly 89% of them singletons. Sequencing used PBMCs. These receptors all come from a man aged 60 to 69 with lung cancer.

This chain links TRBV28 with TRBJ1-5; D uncertain. The CDR3 extends over 11 amino acids. V lost 6 bases, J lost 3 bases, and 3 bases lay in between. Germline CDR1 MDHEN, CDR2 SYDVKM. The CDR3 DNA is TGTGCCAGCAGCGTCAATCAGCCCCAGCATTTT. Translating gives CASSVNQPQHF.

V is TRBV7-2 and J is TRBJ2-5, with TRBD2 identical over 14 bases. Germline CDR1 SGHTA, CDR2 FQGNSA. Trimming at V came to 5 bases and at J to 9 bases, leaving 8 bases not matched to a gene. The CDR3 is made up of 15 amino acids. CDR3 DNA: TGTGCCAGCAGCCTGACTAGCGGGGGGGTCCGGGCCCAGTACTTC. It translates to CASSLTSGGVRAQYF.

The chain joins TRBV10-3 to TRBJ1-2; no definite D call. Trimming removed 3 bases from V and 8 bases from J, with 10 bases in between. This CDR3 is built from 12 residues. Germline CDR1 ENHRY, CDR2 SYGVKD. The CDR3: CAISEQPRGYTF. DNA of the CDR3: TGTGCCATCAGTGAACAGCCACGGGGCTACACCTTC.

The chain has TRBV6-1 and TRBJ1-5; 8 positions match TRBD1. Germline lookup yields CDR1 MNHNS and CDR2 SASEGT. After removal of 8 bases from V and 4 bases from J, the junction contained 13 bases not matched to a gene. The CDR3 contains 16 residues. Here the CDR3 reads CASRGGRQGANQPQHF. Written as DNA, the CDR3 is TGTGCCAGCCGTGGGGGTAGGCAGGGGGCGAATCAGCCCCAGCATTTT.

The V and J genes are TRBV5-4 and TRBJ1-4; TRBD1 matches 8 bases. This CDR3 is built from 14 residues. Trimming removed 3 bases from V and 6 bases from J; junction bases left unmatched: 4. Germline-derived CDR1 and CDR2 are SGHNT and YYREEE (reference sequence). In nucleotides, the CDR3 is TGTGCCAGCAGCTCCCCGGGACAGGATGAAAAACTGTTTTTT. It is translated as CASSSPGQDEKLFF.

This chain uses TRBV6-5 with TRBJ2-7, with TRBD2 matching over 7 bases. CDR3 length: 13 residues. J was trimmed by 2 bases and V by 7 bases; bases with no gene match: 5. Germline V CDR1 and CDR2: MNHEY, SVGAGI. CDR3 sequence: CASMKAGTYEQYF. The DNA of the CDR3 is TGTGCCAGCATGAAAGCGGGGACCTACGAGCAGTACTTC.

This chain uses TRBV11-2 with TRBJ1-2; D uncertain. The CDR3 is 13 amino acids. V dropped 1 base and J dropped 8 bases, with 11 bases sitting between them. The V gene's germline CDR1 is SGHAT and CDR2 FQNNGV. Here the CDR3 DNA reads TGTGCCAGCAGCTTAGGCAGGACGGGGGGCTACACCTTC. This encodes CASSLGRTGGYTF.

This clone appeared a single time. The J gene is TRBJ2-4, the V gene TRBV11-2, with 7 bases identical to TRBD2. CDR3 length: 16 amino acids. Germline V lookup: CDR1 SGHAT, CDR2 FQNNGV. Trimming removed 5 bases from V and 0 bases from J; junction bases left unmatched: 7. CDR3 in DNA: TGTGCCAGCAGCGGGGGGGGACTGGTAGCCAAAAACATTCAGTACTTC. This translates into CASSGGGLVAKNIQYF.

V usage is TRBV3-1 (or the pseudogene TRBV3-2) and J usage is TRBJ2-1, with D uncertain. Per the germline V gene, CDR1 is LGHDT and CDR2 is YNNKEL (reference sequence). This CDR3 contains 16 residues. Trimming removed 1 base at V and 1 base at J, with 11 bases between. The CDR3 sequence is CASSQAFYGSYNEQFF. For the CDR3, the DNA is TGTGCCAGCAGCCAAGCATTCTATGGGTCCTACAATGAGCAGTTCTTC.

The chain links TRBV5-1 to TRBJ2-3; no firm D call. This CDR3 is 14 amino acids long. The germline V gene has CDR1 SGHRS and CDR2 YFSETQ. Trimming pared 7 bases from V and 0 bases from J, leaving 12 bases between. The CDR3 loop is CASRPQPSTDTQYF. Here the CDR3 DNA reads TGCGCCAGCCGACCCCAGCCGAGCACAGATACGCAGTATTTT. Together with reference TRBV5-1 and TRBJ2-3, the CDR3 gives the full variable domain: KAGVTQTPRYLIKTRGQQVTLSCSPISGHRSVSWYQQTPGQGLQFLFEYFSETQRNKGNFPGRFSGRQFSNSRSEMNVSTLELGDSALYLCASRPQPSTDTQYFGPGTRLTVL.

The chain couples TRBV27 to TRBJ1-5; D call uncertain. This CDR3 contains 13 residues. Germline V gene lookup returns CDR1 MNHEY and CDR2 SMNVEV (reference sequence). The V end was cut by 6 bases, the J end by 3 bases, with 9 bases between. The CDR3 sequence is CASRKQVNQPQHF. The CDR3 region has the DNA TGTGCCAGCAGGAAGCAGGTCAATCAGCCCCAGCATTTT.

The V gene is TRBV5-8, the J gene TRBJ2-2; D ambiguous. V dropped 3 bases and J dropped 2 bases, with 14 bases sitting between them. Per the germline V gene, CDR1 is SGHTS and CDR2 is YDEGEE. This CDR3 is 16 amino acids long. The CDR3 spells CASSSGTALNTGELFF. The CDR3 nucleotides read TGTGCCAGCAGCTCAGGAACAGCCCTAAACACCGGGGAGCTGTTTTTT.

The chain has TRBV29-1 and TRBJ2-5; 10 bases match TRBD1. Germline CDR1 is SQVTM and CDR2 is ANQGSEA. The trim removed 6 bases at V and 5 bases at J, leaving 3 bases unmatched. The CDR3 totals 12 residues. CDR3: CSVGTGVETQYF. The CDR3 DNA sequence: TGCAGCGTGGGGACAGGGGTGGAGACCCAGTACTTC.

This clone was seen once. The J gene is TRBJ2-7, the V gene TRBV5-6; D is perhaps TRBD1 or TRBD2 (5 bases each). Deletions cut 0 bases from V and 3 bases from J, with 13 bases between. Germline assignment: CDR1 SGHDT and CDR2 YYEEEE. The length of the CDR3 is 15 residues. The CDR3 protein is CASSLVGAGSYEQYV. The CDR3 DNA is TGTGCCAGCAGCTTGGTCGGGGCAGGGAGCTACGAGCAGTACGTC.

Note on this clone: Other DNA sequences from this sample encode an identical CDR3 as well. This chain links TRBV14 with TRBJ1-1; 7 nucleotides match TRBD1. The CDR3 totals 13 residues. Germline CDR1 and CDR2: SGHDN and FVKESK. The junction had 0 bases not matched to a gene; V was cut back by 4 bases and J by 1 base. This CDR3 reads CASSRDRNTEAFF. CDR3 coding DNA: TGTGCCAGCAGCCGGGACAGGAACACTGAAGCTTTCTTT.

This clone appeared a single time. The V and J genes are TRBV7-3 and TRBJ1-3; D perhaps matches TRBD1 (5 bases). Per germline, CDR1 SGHTA and CDR2 FQGTGA. The CDR3 consists of 16 residues. V was shortened by 5 bases and J by 0 bases, with 14 bases between the two germline ends. CDR3 sequence: CASSALGGNSGNTIYF. The DNA of the CDR3 is TGTGCCAGCAGCGCCTTGGGGGGAAACTCTGGAAACACCATATATTTT.

This clone was observed a handful of times. The chain carries TRBV5-1 and TRBJ2-7; the D gene is possibly TRBD1 (6 bases). The CDR3 runs 14 residues. Between the trimmed V and J ends, which lost 0 bases and 5 bases, there was a span of 12 bases. Germline values: CDR1 SGHRS, CDR2 YFSETQ. In nucleotides, the CDR3 is TGCGCCAGCAGCTTGGGGACAGCCCAGGACGAGCAGTACGTC. Its protein product is CASSLGTAQDEQYV.

This chain joins TRBV5-8 and TRBJ1-2; D may be TRBD1 (5 bases). V was shortened by 4 bases and J by 3 bases, with 19 bases between the two germline ends. Germline CDR1 reads SGHTS; CDR2 reads YDEGEE. The CDR3 is made up of 16 amino acids. The CDR3 region is CASSRWVWGTDYGYTF. In DNA form, the CDR3 reads TGTGCCAGCAGCCGATGGGTGTGGGGCACGGACTATGGCTACACCTTC.

The genes are TRBV30 and TRBJ1-3; D is ambiguous. V lost 1 base and J lost 0, with 7 bases in between. From germline, CDR1 is GTSNPN and CDR2 SVGIG (reference sequence). The CDR3 is 14 residues long. CDR3 nucleotides: TGTGCCTGGAGTGGCCCACTCTCTGGAAACACCATATATTTT. Translated: CAWSGPLSGNTIYF.

The rearrangement uses TRBV5-1 and TRBJ2-5, with D uncertain. Trimming shortened V by 1 base and J by 5 bases, and 12 bases separated the two germline ends. The germline V gene encodes CDR1 SGHRS and CDR2 YFSETQ. The CDR3 has 14 amino acids. The CDR3 spells CASSLLRVAETQYF. DNA of the CDR3: TGCGCCAGCAGCTTGCTTCGGGTAGCCGAGACCCAGTACTTC.

The chain joins TRBV29-1 to TRBJ1-1; a possible D gene is TRBD1 (5 bases). Germline CDR1 is SQVTM and CDR2 is ANQGSEA. The CDR3 covers 13 residues. Trimming stripped 6 bases from V and 3 bases from J, with 14 bases between. In nucleotides, the CDR3 is TGCAGCGTCATGAGGGGCTGGGACACTGAAGCTTTCTTT. Translation: CSVMRGWDTEAFF.

The V call is TRBV14, the J call TRBJ1-4; 7 bases fit TRBD1. The CDR3 has 16 residues. The germline V gene has CDR1 SGHDN and CDR2 FVKESK. V dropped 4 bases and J dropped 0; count of bases not matched to a gene: 5. The CDR3 reads CASSRGTAATNEKLFF. CDR3 bases: TGTGCCAGCAGCCGTGGGACAGCAGCAACTAATGAAAAACTGTTTTTT.

This clone was found once. The gene calls are TRBV9 and TRBJ1-4, with D possibly being TRBD1 (6 bases). Looked up from germline, CDR1 is SGDLS and CDR2 is YYNGEE. Trimming cost V 4 bases and J 3 bases, with 13 bases left between them. The CDR3 sequence is 15 residues long. CDR3 sequence: CASSPRQVSNEKLFF. The CDR3 nucleotides read TGTGCCAGCAGCCCCCGACAGGTTTCTAATGAAAAACTGTTTTTT.